A single T cell receptor (beta chain) is shown here with its context. Its antigen is not known. Assay used: immunoSEQ multiplex PCR; TCRdb lists only in-frame clones, some missing. Among 20,000 to 25,000 clones listed, 73% were seen once. These data are taken from a study of vaccination effects on CD4 cells after COVID-19. The CDR3 covers 15 residues. Germline V gene lookup returns CDR1 MNHEY and CDR2 SVGAGI. V gave up 0 bases and J gave up 5 bases; unmatched junction bases: 3. Expansion with viral peptide pools was applied to antigen-specific CD4+ T cells by the ViraFEST assay prior to sequencing. Isolating CD4+ T cells followed around nine days of culture. Nucleocapsid antibodies were negative in the vaccine recipients, who had never had SARS-CoV-2 infection. After around 2.2 million PBMC were placed in each well, they were cultured with approximately 9.4 IU/ml IL-2 and roughly 10 ug/ml peptides. Half the medium was swapped for IL-2 medium on days 3 and 7.

Study-level findings and limits: In the late period after vaccination, infection- and vaccine-induced clones contracted markedly.

The sequence derives from a human donor who received a COVID-19 vaccine. The chain employs TRBV6-5 and TRBJ2-7, with TRBD1 identical over 11 bases. The input for sequencing was CD4+ T cells from PBMCs cultured with SARS-CoV-2 spike peptides, taken before COVID-19 vaccination. The DNA of the CDR3 is TGTGCCAGCAGTTACTCTGGACAGGGGGCCAACGAGCAGTACTTC. It translates to CASSYSGQGANEQYF.